These 9 T cell receptor beta chains were all obtained from the same sample, sequenced in a study of CD8 T cells in Susac syndrome. When the RNA was reverse transcribed, random hexamers were used with an input of roughly 0.45 to 1 ug. One entry per CDR3 protein, called by TCRdb with MiXCR from the immunoSEQ multiplex PCR reads. The sample records around 140,000 distinct CDR3 sequences, approximately 94% being singletons. Sequencing was carried out using CD4+ T cells from PBMCs. The receptors here all came from a human donor in good health.

This clonotype came up once. J is TRBJ2-7 and V is TRBV7-9; 10 bases fit TRBD2. The CDR3 is 16 amino acids. With 4 bases clipped from V and 1 base from J, the junction kept 7 bases outside the gene matches. The germline V gene has CDR1 SEHNR and CDR2 FQNEAQ (reference sequence). The chain's CDR3 is CASSSPGLATSYEQYF. DNA of the CDR3: TGTGCCAGCAGCTCGCCGGGACTAGCGACTTCCTACGAGCAGTACTTC.

The gene calls are TRBV7-9 and TRBJ2-1, with TRBD2 matching 8 bases. V dropped 5 bases and J dropped 7; count of bases not matched to a gene: 4. The CDR3 sequence is 13 residues long. CDR1 and CDR2 from the germline V gene are SEHNR and FQNEAQ (reference sequence). CDR3 coding DNA: TGTGCCAGCAGCCGGGAGGGGGGAAATGAGCAGTTCTTC. Residues: CASSREGGNEQFF.

This chain connects TRBV2 to TRBJ2-4, with 9 bases aligning to TRBD1. After removal of 7 bases from V and 3 bases from J, the junction contained 7 bases not matched to a gene. Germline V CDR1 and CDR2: SNHLY, FYNNEI. CDR3 size: 15 residues. Written as DNA, the CDR3 is TGTGCCAGCAAACCAAGGACAGGGGACAAAAACATTCAGTACTTC. It specifies CASKPRTGDKNIQYF.

This clonotype was recorded once. The chain uses TRBV5-8 and TRBJ1-1, with D tentatively TRBD1 (5 bases). Trimming shortened V by 0 bases and J by 0 bases, and 6 bases separated the two germline ends. The CDR3 spans 14 residues. CDR1 SGHTS and CDR2 YDEGEE come from the germline V gene. CDR3 amino acids: CASSLGGMNTEAFF. The CDR3 DNA reads as TGTGCCAGCAGCTTGGGGGGGATGAACACTGAAGCTTTCTTT.

J is TRBJ2-5 and V is TRBV28; perhaps TRBD2 as D (5 bases). From germline, CDR1 is MDHEN and CDR2 SYDVKM. The V end lost 7 bases, the J end lost 4 bases, and 16 bases lay between the germline ends. The CDR3 runs 14 residues. The CDR3 bases are TGTGCCAGCACACCAGCACGGAGGATAGAGACCCAGTACTTC. Translating it yields CASTPARRIETQYF. The full variable domain, its missing parts supplied by reference TRBV28 and TRBJ2-5, is DVKVTQSSRYLVKRTGEKVFLECVQDMDHENMFWYRQDPGLGLRLIYFSYDVKMKEKGDIPEGYSVSREKKERFSLILESASTNQTSMYLCASTPARRIETQYFGPGTRLLVL.

The chain is built from TRBV6-6 and TRBJ1-1, with D uncertain. Germline CDR1 and CDR2: MNHNY and SVGAGI (reference sequence). CDR3 size: 12 residues. Trimming cost V 8 bases and J 5 bases, with 12 bases left between them. CDR3 coding DNA: TGTGCCAGCGAAGGAGCGCGAACTGAAGCTTTCTTT. It specifies CASEGARTEAFF.

V and J are TRBV5-1 and TRBJ2-5; unclear D gene. V shed 4 bases and J shed 2 bases, with 9 bases lying between them. The CDR3 length is 13 residues. Germline CDR1 and CDR2: SGHRS and YFSETQ. For the CDR3, the DNA is TGCGCCAGCAGCATACGACGGCAAGAGACCCAGTACTTC. Its protein is CASSIRRQETQYF.

This chain links TRBV29-1 with TRBJ2-1; D call uncertain. Germline V CDR1 and CDR2: SQVTM, ANQGSEA. CDR3 size: 12 residues. The V end lost 5 bases, the J end lost 4 bases, and 9 bases lay between the germline ends. The CDR3 region has the DNA TGCAGCGTTACCCACTCGTACAATGAGCAGTTCTTC. As protein: CSVTHSYNEQFF.

The CDR3 sequence is CASRGQGGQPQHF. In DNA form, the CDR3 reads TGTGCCAGCAGGGGACAGGGTGGTCAGCCCCAGCATTTT. The J gene is TRBJ1-5, the V gene TRBV28; the match to TRBD1 covers 9 bases. The CDR3 spans 13 residues. The germline V gene encodes CDR1 MDHEN and CDR2 SYDVKM. Germline trimming cut 6 bases from V and 6 bases from J; bases unmatched to any gene: 3.